This entry lists 28 T cell receptor beta chains sequenced from one sample in a study of T cells in Graves' hyperthyroidism and ophthalmopathy. RNA transcripts were the template for amplifying TCR beta CDR3 regions. The TCR CDR3 first-round RT-PCR relied on the HTBI primer set. TCRdb reprocessed the multiplex PCR reads with MiXCR, giving one entry per CDR3 protein. The sample lists about 590,000 distinct CDR3 sequences, around a sixth occurring once. Specimen: blood. Receptors were obtained from a woman younger than 45 with Graves' hyperthyroidism.

The chain uses TRBV19 and TRBJ1-1; no definite D call. In germline, CDR1 is LNHDA, CDR2 SQIVND (reference sequence). The CDR3 is 14 residues long. V was shortened by 5 bases and J by 1 base, with 11 bases between the two germline ends. The CDR3 nucleotides read TGTGCCAGTAGTGCAATTATGCAGAACACTGAAGCTTTCTTT. Translated, it gives CASSAIMQNTEAFF. Full variable domain (missing parts from reference TRBV19 and TRBJ1-1): DGGITQSPKYLFRKEGQNVTLSCEQNLNHDAMYWYRQDPGQGLRLIYYSQIVNDFQKGDIAEGYSVSREKKESFPLTVTSAQKNPTAFYLCASSAIMQNTEAFFGQGTRLTVV.

The chain is built from TRBV14 and TRBJ1-2; D is unclear. Germline V gives CDR1 SGHDN, CDR2 FVKESK. There are 13 residues in the CDR3. V was clipped by 4 bases and J by 4 bases, with 10 bases between them. The CDR3 here is CASSPGSIYGYTF. As DNA, the CDR3 is TGTGCCAGCAGCCCGGGGAGTATCTATGGCTACACCTTC.

The chain employs TRBV5-5 and TRBJ2-2; 7 positions agree with TRBD2. Germline assignment: CDR1 SGHKS and CDR2 YYEKEE (reference sequence). Trimming took 2 bases from V and 5 from J; bases not matched to a gene: 9. The CDR3 is made up of 16 amino acids. The CDR3 here is CASSFVRGSSTGELFF. The CDR3 nucleotides read TGTGCCAGCAGCTTTGTGCGCGGGAGCAGTACCGGGGAGCTGTTTTTT.

This clonotype was counted ten times or more. The chain has TRBV2 and TRBJ2-5, with a possible D match to TRBD2 (6 bases). This CDR3 contains 13 residues. V dropped 6 bases and J dropped 5 bases, with 13 bases sitting between them. Germline values: CDR1 SNHLY, CDR2 FYNNEI. The CDR3 region is CASSLTSPETQYF. The CDR3 DNA is TGTGCCAGCAGCCTAACTAGCCCCGAGACCCAGTACTTC. Variable domain in full (rest from reference TRBV2 and TRBJ2-5): EPEVTQTPSHQVTQMGQEVILRCVPISNHLYFYWYRQILGQKVEFLVSFYNNEISEKSEIFDDQFSVERPDGSNFTLKIRSTKLEDSAMYFCASSLTSPETQYFGPGTRLLVL.

This clonotype was found a few times. The chain links TRBV6-2 or TRBV6-3 to TRBJ2-7, with D tentatively TRBD2 (5 bases). Germline V gene lookup returns CDR1 MNHEY and CDR2 SVGEGT. Trimming removed 2 bases at V and 6 bases at J, with 20 bases between. CDR3 length: 16 amino acids. This CDR3 is CASSYDVRSRGSEQYF. The DNA of the CDR3 is TGTGCCAGCAGTTACGATGTCAGGTCCCGAGGGAGCGAGCAGTACTTC.

The rearrangement joins TRBV20-1 to TRBJ1-3; no clear D. CDR3 length: 14 residues. The V end was cut by 4 bases, the J end by 4 bases, with 14 bases between. CDR1 is DFQATT, CDR2 SNEGSKA, per germline (reference sequence). The CDR3 spells CSATGLGGGNTIYF. CDR3 DNA: TGCAGTGCTACCGGGTTAGGTGGAGGAAACACCATATATTTT.

A word on this clonotype: Being one base from a much bigger clone, this may be a read error. The rearrangement links TRBV6-1 to TRBJ2-3; tentative D call: TRBD1 (6 bases). Trimming stripped 7 bases from V and 2 bases from J, with 16 bases between. Per germline, CDR1 MNHNS and CDR2 SASEGT. The CDR3 is 15 residues long. CDR3 residues: CASTDGRGNTDTQYF. The CDR3, as DNA: TGTGCCAGCACGGACGGCAGGGGTAACACAGATACGCAGTATTTT.

The chain joins TRBV10-3 to TRBJ1-5; no definite D call. Germline V gene data show CDR1 as ENHRY and CDR2 as SYGVKD. V lost 0 bases and J lost 6, with 6 bases in between. CDR3 length equals 13 residues. CDR3 DNA: TGTGCCATCAGTGAGTCCCAAAGTCAGCCCCAGCATTTT. Its protein is CAISESQSQPQHF.

This sequence joins TRBV6-1 and TRBJ2-7; the match to TRBD2 covers 9 bases. The germline CDR1 and CDR2 sequences are MNHNS and SASEGT. J was trimmed by 6 bases and V by 4 bases; bases with no gene match: 4. This CDR3 has 13 amino acids. The CDR3 sequence: CASSALLAGEQYF. As DNA, the CDR3 is TGTGCCAGCAGTGCCTTACTAGCGGGCGAGCAGTACTTC.

This clonotype came up many times. The chain is built from TRBV2 and TRBJ2-7, with D possibly being TRBD2 (6 bases). This CDR3 is built from 17 residues. The V end lost 4 bases, the J end lost 0 bases, and 19 bases lay between the germline ends. The V gene's germline CDR1 is SNHLY and CDR2 FYNNEI. In DNA, the CDR3 is TGTGCCAGCAGTGGGGGGGTCCGGGACGAGAGCTCCTACGAGCAGTACTTC. Protein: CASSGGVRDESSYEQYF. The whole variable domain, remainder taken from reference TRBV2 and TRBJ2-7, is EPEVTQTPSHQVTQMGQEVILRCVPISNHLYFYWYRQILGQKVEFLVSFYNNEISEKSEIFDDQFSVERPDGSNFTLKIRSTKLEDSAMYFCASSGGVRDESSYEQYFGPGTRLTVT.

The sample holds many counts of this clonotype. The chain couples TRBV5-1 to TRBJ2-2; D is ambiguous. The CDR3 consists of 13 residues. CDR1 and CDR2 (germline): SGHRS, YFSETQ. V was cut by 6 bases and J by 4 bases, with 10 bases left in between. The CDR3 region is CASNSVATGELFF. CDR3 in DNA: TGCGCCAGCAACAGCGTGGCCACCGGGGAGCTGTTTTTT.

Turning to this clonotype: A read error may be the cause here, since a much bigger clone is one base away. V and J are TRBV11-1 and TRBJ2-7; a weak D match, TRBD2 (5 bases). Germline V gives CDR1 SGHAT, CDR2 FQDESV (reference sequence). Trimming left V 3 bases short and J 6 bases short, with 15 bases between. The CDR3 extends over 14 amino acids. CDR3 in DNA: TGTGCCAGCAGCTTGGAGAGGACTCCCGGCGAGCAGTACTTC. Its protein product is CASSLERTPGEQYF.

Of note for this clonotype: A single base separates this from a much larger clone, so it may be a read error. The chain is built from TRBV20-1 and TRBJ1-4; TRBD1 matches at 8 bases. The CDR3 contains 12 residues. The germline CDR1 and CDR2 sequences are DFQATT and SNEGSKA (reference sequence). J lost 8 bases, V lost 7 bases, and 6 bases had no gene match. The CDR3 sequence is CSEGQGGEKLFF. CDR3 DNA sequence: TGCAGTGAAGGACAGGGCGGCGAAAAACTGTTTTTT.

This clonotype was observed at least ten times. The rearrangement links TRBV20-1 to TRBJ2-3; 7 bases agree with TRBD1. Unmatched junction bases numbered 4, after V lost 6 bases and J lost 4 bases. The CDR3 contains 12 residues. Looked up from germline, CDR1 is DFQATT and CDR2 is SNEGSKA (reference sequence). The CDR3 is CSASGTADTQYF. The CDR3 nucleotides are TGCAGTGCCTCCGGGACAGCAGATACGCAGTATTTT.

This chain uses TRBV10-3 with TRBJ2-1; D may be TRBD2 (6 bases). CDR1 is ENHRY and CDR2 is SYGVKD in the germline V gene. Between the trimmed V and J ends, which lost 10 bases and 7 bases, there was a span of 17 bases. The CDR3 contains 13 residues. The CDR3 DNA sequence: TGTGCCACCACGGGGGTTACTATAAATGAGCAGTTCTTC. Its translation is CATTGVTINEQFF.

V and J are TRBV9 and TRBJ2-3, with TRBD2 matching over 11 bases. The CDR3 has 18 residues. V shed 2 bases and J 2 bases; nucleotides not matched to a gene: 10. CDR1 and CDR2 from the germline V gene are SGDLS and YYNGEE. CDR3 coding DNA: TGTGCCAGCAGCGTTGTTAGCGGGAGGGCCCGAAACACAGATACGCAGTATTTT. Its protein is CASSVVSGRARNTDTQYF.

This clonotype was seen ten or more times. The gene calls are TRBV7-6 and TRBJ2-3, with D perhaps assigned TRBD1 or TRBD2 (5 bases each). V was pared by 1 base and J by 0 bases, with 17 bases between. The CDR3 runs to 18 residues. Germline V lookup: CDR1 SGHVS, CDR2 FNYEAQ. This CDR3 reads CASSLVSRDPGSTDTQYF. CDR3 nucleotides: TGTGCCAGCAGCTTAGTGTCCAGGGATCCGGGAAGCACAGATACGCAGTATTTT.

In this sample, this clonotype turned up many times. The chain carries TRBV6-1 and TRBJ2-3, with 7 bases identical to TRBD1. The length of the CDR3 is 18 residues. Germline-derived CDR1 and CDR2 are MNHNS and SASEGT. Trimming removed 5 bases from V and 0 bases from J; junction bases left unmatched: 14. The CDR3 coding sequence is TGTGCCAGCAGTCTTCGGGACAGCAGTCTACCTAGCACAGATACGCAGTATTTT. Protein product: CASSLRDSSLPSTDTQYF.

In this sample, this clonotype turned up many times. The chain uses TRBV13 and TRBJ2-1; 12 positions match TRBD2. Germline CDR1 is PRHDT and CDR2 is FYEKMQ (reference sequence). V shed 2 bases and J 8 bases; nucleotides not matched to a gene: 4. The CDR3 spans 15 residues. This chain's CDR3 is CASSLPSGRAHEQFF. The CDR3 DNA reads TGTGCCAGCAGCTTACCTAGCGGGAGGGCCCATGAGCAGTTCTTC.

Ten or more counts support this clonotype. The chain joins TRBV27 to TRBJ2-7; D remains ambiguous. CDR1 is MNHEY, CDR2 SMNVEV, per germline (reference sequence). This CDR3 region has 14 residues. Trimming took off 0 bases at V and 5 bases at J, with 11 bases between the two ends. In DNA, the CDR3 is TGTGCCAGCAGTTTATCGCCTAGTTCCCACGAGCAGTACTTC. Translated: CASSLSPSSHEQYF.

This clonotype was counted ten times or more. The V call is TRBV28, the J call TRBJ1-3, with TRBD1 as a possible D gene (5 bases). V lost 5 bases, J lost 0 bases, and 17 bases lay in between. Germline CDR1 reads MDHEN; CDR2 reads SYDVKM. The CDR3 covers 17 residues. The DNA for the CDR3 is TGTGCCAGCAGTCGCCCCTGGGACGGAAGCTCTGGAAACACCATATATTTT. Its translation is CASSRPWDGSSGNTIYF.

This clonotype was counted only a few times. The chain employs TRBV10-3 and TRBJ2-7, with 7 bases matching TRBD1. V trimming: 6 bases; J trimming: 5 bases; junction bases outside the gene matches: 7. This CDR3 has 13 residues. CDR1 and CDR2 (germline): ENHRY, SYGVKD. CDR3 sequence (DNA): TGTGCCATCAGCGCAGGGGGACGGGACGAGCAGTACTTC. Its protein product is CAISAGGRDEQYF.

In this sample, this clonotype turned up many times. CDR3 DNA sequence: TGTGCCAGCAGCTTAACCGGGACACAGGATGAAAAACTGTTTTTT. Its protein is CASSLTGTQDEKLFF. The chain joins TRBV7-2 to TRBJ1-4; perhaps TRBD1 as D (6 bases). Trimming removed 2 bases from V and 6 bases from J, with 13 bases in between. Germline V gene lookup returns CDR1 SGHTA and CDR2 FQGNSA. The CDR3 spans 15 residues.

The V and J genes are TRBV6-6 and TRBJ2-5, with 11 bases matching TRBD2. The germline V gene encodes CDR1 MNHNY and CDR2 SVGAGI (reference sequence). This CDR3 has 17 residues. The ends lost 0 bases at V and 5 bases at J; junction bases unmatched: 8. The DNA for the CDR3 is TGTGCCAGCAGTTACTCCCTGGGACTAGCGGCCCGTGAGACCCAGTACTTC. It encodes CASSYSLGLAARETQYF.

V usage is TRBV14 and J usage is TRBJ1-1; maybe TRBD1 (5 bases). The CDR3 has 12 residues. Germline CDR1 SGHDN, CDR2 FVKESK. V gave up 4 bases and J gave up 8 bases, with 11 bases separating them. CDR3 in amino acids: CASSLSDREAFF. The CDR3 coding sequence is TGTGCCAGCAGCCTCAGCGACAGAGAAGCTTTCTTT.

This clonotype came up many times. The chain is built from TRBV7-9 and TRBJ2-1; 7 nucleotides align to TRBD1. This CDR3 is 15 amino acids long. V lost 4 bases, J lost 0 bases, and 3 bases stayed unmatched. Germline CDR1 and CDR2: SEHNR and FQNEAQ (reference sequence). This CDR3 reads CASSSRQGSYNEQFF. The DNA of the CDR3 is TGTGCCAGCAGCTCCCGACAGGGCTCCTACAATGAGCAGTTCTTC.

The J gene is TRBJ2-1, the V gene TRBV19; D is possibly TRBD2 (7 bases). Trimming took off 7 bases at V and 7 bases at J, with 20 bases between the two ends. The CDR3 runs to 15 residues. Germline values: CDR1 LNHDA, CDR2 SQIVND (reference sequence). CDR3 sequence reads: CASTPGGGSLNEQFF. DNA of the CDR3: TGTGCCAGTACGCCGGGGGGCGGGAGTTTAAATGAGCAGTTCTTC.

In its sample, this clonotype ranks as medium-sized. The chain has TRBV6-2 or TRBV6-3 and TRBJ2-5; 11 bases are shared with TRBD2. The CDR3 length is 16 residues. Germline V lookup: CDR1 MNHEY, CDR2 SVGEGT. Losses at the gene ends were 0 bases for V and 5 bases for J; bases not matched to a gene: 5. The CDR3 DNA follows: TGTGCCAGCAGTTACTCGGGACTAGCGGCCCGTGAGACCCAGTACTTC. Translating it yields CASSYSGLAARETQYF.